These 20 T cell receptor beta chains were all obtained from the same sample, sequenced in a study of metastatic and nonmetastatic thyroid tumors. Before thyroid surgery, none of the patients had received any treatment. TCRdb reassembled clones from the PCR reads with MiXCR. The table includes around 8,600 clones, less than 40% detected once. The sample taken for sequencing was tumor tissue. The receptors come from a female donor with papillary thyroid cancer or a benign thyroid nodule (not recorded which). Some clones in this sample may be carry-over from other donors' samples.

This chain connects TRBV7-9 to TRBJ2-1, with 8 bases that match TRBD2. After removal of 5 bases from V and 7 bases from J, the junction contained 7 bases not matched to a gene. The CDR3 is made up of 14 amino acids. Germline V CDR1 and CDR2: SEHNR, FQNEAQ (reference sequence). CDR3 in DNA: TGTGCCAGCAGCCACCAGCGGGGGTGGAATGAGCAGTTCTTC. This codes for CASSHQRGWNEQFF.

CDR3 in DNA: TGTGCCATCCGGGGGGTGCCTACTAACACCGGGGAGCTGTTTTTT. It encodes CAIRGVPTNTGELFF. This sequence joins TRBV12-3 or TRBV12-4 and TRBJ2-2; 7 bases align to TRBD2. This CDR3 has 15 amino acids. V lost 10 bases, J lost 2 bases, and 10 bases stayed unmatched.

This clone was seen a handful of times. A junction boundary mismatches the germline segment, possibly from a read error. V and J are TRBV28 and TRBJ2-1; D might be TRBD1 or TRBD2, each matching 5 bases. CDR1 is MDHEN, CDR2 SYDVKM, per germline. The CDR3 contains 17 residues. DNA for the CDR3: TGTGCCAGCGGTTTATGCGTCGCAGGGAGCTCCTACAATGAGCAGTTCTTC. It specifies CASGLCVAGSSYNEQFF.

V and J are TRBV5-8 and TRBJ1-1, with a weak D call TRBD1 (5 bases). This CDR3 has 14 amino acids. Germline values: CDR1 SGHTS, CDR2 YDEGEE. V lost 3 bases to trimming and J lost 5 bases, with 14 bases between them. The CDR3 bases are TGTGCCAGCAGCTCCGTCCAGGGAGGGACTGAAGCTTTCTTT. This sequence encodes CASSSVQGGTEAFF. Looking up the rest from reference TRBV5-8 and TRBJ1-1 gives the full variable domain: EAGVTQSPTHLIKTRGQQATLRCSPISGHTSVYWYQQALGLGLQFLLWYDEGEERNRGNFPPRFSGRQFPNYSSELNVNALELEDSALYLCASSSVQGGTEAFFGQGTRLTVV.

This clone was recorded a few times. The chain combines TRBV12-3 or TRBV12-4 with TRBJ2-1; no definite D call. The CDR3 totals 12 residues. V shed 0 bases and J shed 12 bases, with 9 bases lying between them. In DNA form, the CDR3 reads TGTGCCAGCAGTTTAGCGCCCACGGGGCAGTTCTTC. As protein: CASSLAPTGQFF.

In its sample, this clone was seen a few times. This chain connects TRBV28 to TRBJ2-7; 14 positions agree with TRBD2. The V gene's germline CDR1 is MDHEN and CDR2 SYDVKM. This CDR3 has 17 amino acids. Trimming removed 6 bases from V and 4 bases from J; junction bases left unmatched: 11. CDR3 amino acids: CASSQNLGLAGGYEQYF. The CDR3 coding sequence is TGTGCCAGCAGCCAGAACCTCGGACTAGCGGGGGGTTACGAGCAGTACTTC.

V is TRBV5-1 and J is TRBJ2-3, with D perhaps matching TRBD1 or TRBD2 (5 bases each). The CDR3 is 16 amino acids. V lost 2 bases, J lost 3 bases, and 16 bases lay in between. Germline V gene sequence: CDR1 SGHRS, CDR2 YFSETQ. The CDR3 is CASSFTRDHGTDTQYF. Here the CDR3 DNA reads TGCGCCAGCAGCTTCACCCGGGACCACGGTACAGATACGCAGTATTTT.

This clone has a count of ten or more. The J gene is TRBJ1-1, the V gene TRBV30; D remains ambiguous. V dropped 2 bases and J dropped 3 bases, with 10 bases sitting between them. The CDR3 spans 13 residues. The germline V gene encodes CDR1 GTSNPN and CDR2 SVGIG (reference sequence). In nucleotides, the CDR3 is TGTGCCTGGAGTATACAACGCCACACTGAAGCTTTCTTT. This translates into CAWSIQRHTEAFF.

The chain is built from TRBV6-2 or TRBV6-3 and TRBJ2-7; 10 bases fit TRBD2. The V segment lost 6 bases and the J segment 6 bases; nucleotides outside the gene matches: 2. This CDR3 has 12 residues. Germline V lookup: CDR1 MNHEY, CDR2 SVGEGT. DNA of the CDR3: TGTGCCAGCAGAGCGGGAGGGGGCGAGCAGTACTTC. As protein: CASRAGGGEQYF.

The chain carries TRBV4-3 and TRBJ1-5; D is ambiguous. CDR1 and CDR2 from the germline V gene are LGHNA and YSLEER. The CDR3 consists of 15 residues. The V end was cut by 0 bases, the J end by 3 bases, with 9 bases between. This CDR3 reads CASSQDGSSNQPQHF. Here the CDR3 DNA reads TGCGCCAGCAGCCAAGATGGCAGCTCCAATCAGCCCCAGCATTTT.

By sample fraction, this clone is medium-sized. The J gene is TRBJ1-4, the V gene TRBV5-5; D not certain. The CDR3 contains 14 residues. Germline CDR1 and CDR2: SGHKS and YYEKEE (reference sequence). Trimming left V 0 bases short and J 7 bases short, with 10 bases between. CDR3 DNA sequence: TGTGCCAGCAGCTTGGCACCATGGCCTGAAAAACTGTTTTTT. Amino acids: CASSLAPWPEKLFF.

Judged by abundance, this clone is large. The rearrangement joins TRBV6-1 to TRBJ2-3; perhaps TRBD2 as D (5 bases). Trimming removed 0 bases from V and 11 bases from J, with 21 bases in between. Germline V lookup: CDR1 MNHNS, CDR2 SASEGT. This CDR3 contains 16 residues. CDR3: CASSEAEFGDPDGQYF. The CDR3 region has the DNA TGTGCCAGCAGTGAAGCGGAGTTCGGGGATCCGGATGGGCAGTATTTT.

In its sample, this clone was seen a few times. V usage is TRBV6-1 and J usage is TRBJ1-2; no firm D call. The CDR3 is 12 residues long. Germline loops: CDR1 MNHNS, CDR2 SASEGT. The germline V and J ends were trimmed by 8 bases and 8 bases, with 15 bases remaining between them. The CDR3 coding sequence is TGTGCCAGCGCGACGGTGGGGTCGGGCTACACCTTC. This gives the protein CASATVGSGYTF.

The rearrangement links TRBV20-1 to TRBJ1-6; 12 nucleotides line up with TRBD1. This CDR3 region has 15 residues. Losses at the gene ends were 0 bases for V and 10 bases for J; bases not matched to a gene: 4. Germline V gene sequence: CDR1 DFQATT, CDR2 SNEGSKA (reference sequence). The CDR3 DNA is TGCAGTGCTAGAGACCCGGGACAGGGGGCCTCACCCCTCCACTTT. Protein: CSARDPGQGASPLHF.

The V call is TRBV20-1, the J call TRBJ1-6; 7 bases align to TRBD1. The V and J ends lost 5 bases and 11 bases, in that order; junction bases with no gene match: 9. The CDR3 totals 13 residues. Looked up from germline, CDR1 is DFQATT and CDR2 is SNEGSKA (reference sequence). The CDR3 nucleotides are TGCAGTGCTGAGAGACAGGGTATGACACCCCTCCACTTT. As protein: CSAERQGMTPLHF.

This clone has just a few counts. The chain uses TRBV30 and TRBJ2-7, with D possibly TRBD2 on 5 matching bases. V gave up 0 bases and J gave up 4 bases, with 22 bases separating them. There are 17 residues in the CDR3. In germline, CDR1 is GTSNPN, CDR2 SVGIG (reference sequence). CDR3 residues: CAWSVLSEGQGRYEQYV. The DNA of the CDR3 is TGTGCCTGGAGTGTCCTGTCTGAGGGCCAAGGACGATACGAGCAGTACGTC.

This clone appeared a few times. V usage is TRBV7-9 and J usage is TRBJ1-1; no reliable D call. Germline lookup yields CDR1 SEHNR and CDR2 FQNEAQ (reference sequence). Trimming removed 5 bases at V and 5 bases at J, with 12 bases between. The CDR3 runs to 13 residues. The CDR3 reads CASSPGPRTEAFF. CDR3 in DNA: TGTGCCAGCAGCCCCGGCCCCCGGACTGAAGCTTTCTTT. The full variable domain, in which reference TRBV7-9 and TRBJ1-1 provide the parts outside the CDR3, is DTGVSQNPRHKITKRGQNVTFRCDPISEHNRLYWYRQTLGQGPEFLTYFQNEAQLEKSRLLSDRFSAERPKGSFSTLEIQRTEQGDSAMYLCASSPGPRTEAFFGQGTRLTVV.

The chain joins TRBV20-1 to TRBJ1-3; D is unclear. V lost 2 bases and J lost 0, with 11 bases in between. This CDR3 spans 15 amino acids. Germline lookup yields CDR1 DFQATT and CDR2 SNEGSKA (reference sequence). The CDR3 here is CSARRRTDSGNTIYF. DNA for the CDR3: TGCAGTGCTAGACGACGGACGGACTCTGGAAACACCATATATTTT.

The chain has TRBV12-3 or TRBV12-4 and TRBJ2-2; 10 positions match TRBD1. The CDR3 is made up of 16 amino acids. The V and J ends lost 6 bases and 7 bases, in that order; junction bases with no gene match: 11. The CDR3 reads CASRKGGTGEVGELFF. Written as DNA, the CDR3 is TGTGCCAGCAGGAAGGGGGGGACAGGGGAGGTCGGGGAGCTGTTTTTT.

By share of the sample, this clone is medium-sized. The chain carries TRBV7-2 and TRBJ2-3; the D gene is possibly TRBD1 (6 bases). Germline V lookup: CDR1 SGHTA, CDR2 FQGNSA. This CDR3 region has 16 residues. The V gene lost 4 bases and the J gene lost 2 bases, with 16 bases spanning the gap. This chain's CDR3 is CASSSRQAGITDTQYF. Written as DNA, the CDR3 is TGTGCCAGCAGCTCACGACAGGCCGGAATCACAGATACGCAGTATTTT.